The present T cell receptor beta chain was sequenced within a study of T cells in Graves' hyperthyroidism and ophthalmopathy. TCR beta CDR3 region amplification was performed from RNA transcripts. RT-PCR in the first round (using the HTBI primer set) targeted the TCR CDR3. In TCRdb, the multiplex PCR reads were re-called with MiXCR into one record per CDR3 protein. The table records approximately 300,000 distinct CDR3 sequences, approximately 19% of them present only once. Germline V gene sequence: CDR1 SQVTM, CDR2 ANQGSEA. CDR3 length: 14 residues. V was pared by 7 bases and J by 5 bases, with 11 bases of the junction left unmatched. This clonotype was seen a few times. Its cognate antigen is unknown. Among ophthalmopathy patients, the Clinical Activity Score reached at least 3, the NOSPECS grade reached at least 4, and duration remained under 3 months. Each 10 ml fresh peripheral blood draw supplied the PBMCs.

Whole-study findings and limits: Researchers found most expanded thyroid clonotypes above 0.001 in blood as well. For ophthalmopathy, model prediction preceded onset by a median about 6 months.

The chain uses TRBV29-1 and TRBJ1-1; 9 positions agree with TRBD1. The TCR comes from a man in his forties or fifties with Graves' ophthalmopathy. Sequenced material: blood. The CDR3 region is CSAGQGRVETEAFF. The CDR3 bases are TGCAGCGCTGGACAGGGGCGCGTAGAAACTGAAGCTTTCTTT.